This is a list of T cell receptor beta chains from one sample in a study of blood T cell repertoires in COVID-19. Here immunoSEQ multiplex PCR was the method, and the copy in TCRdb shows in-frame clones only, minus some. The sample lists about 410,000 clones, roughly 89% occurring once. Sample: peripheral blood. Every receptor here comes from a woman aged 25-40 years with active or convalescent COVID-19. Both conserved end residues are part of each CDR3. Fields, in order: V gene, D gene, J gene, clone size, CDR3 DNA, CDR3 protein. The D gene is left open where the match is weak. Rows give clone size only sometimes, using once, few, many, or a class for an expanded clone.

TRBV15	TRBD1	TRBJ2-7	.	TGTGCCACCAGCAACCCCGGGACAGGGGGCGACGAGCAGTACTTC	CATSNPGTGGDEQYF
TRBV19	TRBD1	TRBJ1-2	.	TGTGCCAGTAACGAGGGGGCTGGTGGCTACACCTTC	CASNEGAGGYTF
TRBV6-6	TRBD1	TRBJ1-5	.	TGTGCCAGCAGTTATATCGGGACAGGGAATCAGCCCCAGCATTTT	CASSYIGTGNQPQHF
TRBV10-3	TRBD2	TRBJ2-1	.	TGTGCCATCAGTGAGTCGACTAGCGGGAGAGCGCCGTTCTTC	CAISESTSGRAPFF
TRBV6-5	TRBD1	TRBJ2-1	.	TGTGCCAGCACTGGACAGGGCTCCTACAATGAGCAGTTCTTC	CASTGQGSYNEQFF
TRBV11-2	TRBD2	TRBJ2-1	.	TGTGCCAGCAGCTTATCCGACGGGAGGGCCTATGAGCAGTTCTTC	CASSLSDGRAYEQFF
TRBV27	.	TRBJ1-5	.	TGTGCCAGCGGCGGAGCGGGACAGCCCCAGCATTTT	CASGGAGQPQHF
TRBV5-4	.	TRBJ1-5	.	TGTGCCAGCAGTTGTCCGCGACAGACCTCTTATAGCAATCAGCCCCAGCATTTT	CASSCPRQTSYSNQPQHF
TRBV19	TRBD1	TRBJ1-5	.	TGTGCCAGTAGTATCCTTTTGGGACAGGGAAGAAATCAGCCCCAGCATTTT	CASSILLGQGRNQPQHF
TRBV11-2	.	TRBJ1-1	few	TGTGCCAGCAGCCCAACTCCGGACAGAAGTCCTGAAGCTTTCTTT	CASSPTPDRSPEAFF
TRBV19	.	TRBJ2-7	.	TGTGCCAGTAGTCTTAAGGACTCGTACTACGAGCAGTACTTC	CASSLKDSYYEQYF
TRBV27	TRBD2	TRBJ2-2	.	TGTGCCAGCAGTTTTTTGCTAGCGGGAAAGGGAAACACCGGGGAGCTGTTTTTT	CASSFLLAGKGNTGELFF
TRBV7-9	TRBD2	TRBJ2-5	.	TGTGCCAGCAGCTTAGGCCCTAGCGGGGTCGGAGAGACCCAGTACTTC	CASSLGPSGVGETQYF
TRBV9	.	TRBJ2-1	.	TGTGCCAGCAGCGTAGCGACAGGCAGCTCCTACAATGAGCAGTTCTTC	CASSVATGSSYNEQFF
TRBV19	.	TRBJ2-1	.	TGTGCCAGCGCGATCCGGTGGTCCTACAATGAGCAGTTCTTC	CASAIRWSYNEQFF
TRBV6-1	TRBD2	TRBJ2-7	.	TGTGCCAGCAGTGAAAGCGGGACTAGGGCGAGATACGAGCAGTACTTC	CASSESGTRARYEQYF
TRBV27	.	TRBJ1-4	.	TGTGCCAGCAGTACCTACAGGGCCCCCGAGGAAAAACTGTTTTTT	CASSTYRAPEEKLFF
TRBV4-1	TRBD1	TRBJ1-1	once	TGCGCCAGCAGCCAAGAACCAGGGGGCTTCACTGAAGCTTTCTTT	CASSQEPGGFTEAFF
TRBV7-2	TRBD2	TRBJ2-7	.	TGTGCCAGCAGCTCGGGGGCGGGAGGGGGCTACGAGCAGTACTTC	CASSSGAGGGYEQYF
TRBV7-7	TRBD2	TRBJ2-3	.	TGTGCCAGCAGCCAGACTAGCGGGGCCGCAGATACGCAGTATTTT	CASSQTSGAADTQYF
TRBV30	.	TRBJ2-7	.	TGTGCCTGGACGGAGACAGGCTCCTACGAGCAGTACTTC	CAWTETGSYEQYF
TRBV9	.	TRBJ1-6	.	TGTGCCAGCAGCTCACATCATAAGTCCTATAATTCACCCCTCCACTTT	CASSSHHKSYNSPLHF
TRBV5-1	.	TRBJ1-1	.	TGCGCCAGCAGCCGCGGGGGACTTCAGAACACTGAAGCTTTCTTT	CASSRGGLQNTEAFF
TRBV5-4	TRBD2	TRBJ2-1	.	TGTGCCAGCAGCTTGGCGGGGGGAGCGTCCTACAATGAGCAGTTCTTC	CASSLAGGASYNEQFF
TRBV5-6	.	TRBJ1-4	.	TGTGCCAGCAGCTATTCAGGGGACCTGAATGAAAAACTGTTTTTT	CASSYSGDLNEKLFF
TRBV5-6	.	TRBJ1-4	.	TGTGCCAGCAGCTTGGGGACAGATAATGAAAAACTGTTTTTT	CASSLGTDNEKLFF
TRBV19	.	TRBJ1-5	once	TGTGCCAGTAGTCTCAGGGATAGCAATCAGCCCCAGCATTTT	CASSLRDSNQPQHF
TRBV6-4	.	TRBJ2-1	.	TGTGCCAGCAGTGACAACAGAAATACCTACAATGAGCAGTTCTTC	CASSDNRNTYNEQFF
TRBV10-3	TRBD2	TRBJ2-7	.	TGTGCCATCAGTGAGTCGAGGCTAGCGGGAGCCTCGCGCGAGCAGTACTTC	CAISESRLAGASREQYF
TRBV3-1/TRBV3-2	.	TRBJ2-5	.	TGTGCCAGCAGCCAAGGGGTAGCGGCCAACCAAGAGACCCAGTACTTC	CASSQGVAANQETQYF
TRBV7-2	TRBD2	TRBJ2-7	.	TGTGCCAGCAGCTTATCAGGGACTAGCGGGAGTGTGTACGAGCAGTACTTC	CASSLSGTSGSVYEQYF
TRBV19	.	TRBJ1-2	.	TGTGCCAGCCAGACAGTTTATGGCTACACCTTC	CASQTVYGYTF
TRBV6-5	TRBD2	TRBJ2-7	.	TGTGCCAGCGGTTATAGCGGGGGGCCCTACGAGCAGTACTTC	CASGYSGGPYEQYF
TRBV6-2/TRBV6-3	TRBD2	TRBJ2-3	once	TGTGCCAGCAGTTGGACTAGCGGGAGGGATACGCAGTATTTT	CASSWTSGRDTQYF
TRBV7-2	TRBD2	TRBJ2-7	.	TGTGCCAGCAGCGCCGGACTAGGGGATTACGAGCAGTACTTC	CASSAGLGDYEQYF
TRBV10-1	.	TRBJ2-5	.	TGCGCCAGCAGTTCTGCGGGATGGGAGACCCAGTACTTC	CASSSAGWETQYF
TRBV4-1	.	TRBJ1-2	.	TGCGCCAGCAGCCAAGTTAGTATGGAGGGCTACACCTTC	CASSQVSMEGYTF
TRBV30	.	TRBJ1-2	.	TGTGCCTGGAGTACAACAGGGAATGGCTACACCTTC	CAWSTTGNGYTF
TRBV6-5	TRBD1	TRBJ1-2	.	TGTGCCAGCAGGGACAGGGAGGTGGATGGCTACACCTTC	CASRDREVDGYTF
TRBV29-1	TRBD1	TRBJ2-5	.	TGCAGCGTTGAAGGGACAGGGGAGGAAGAGACCCAGTACTTC	CSVEGTGEEETQYF